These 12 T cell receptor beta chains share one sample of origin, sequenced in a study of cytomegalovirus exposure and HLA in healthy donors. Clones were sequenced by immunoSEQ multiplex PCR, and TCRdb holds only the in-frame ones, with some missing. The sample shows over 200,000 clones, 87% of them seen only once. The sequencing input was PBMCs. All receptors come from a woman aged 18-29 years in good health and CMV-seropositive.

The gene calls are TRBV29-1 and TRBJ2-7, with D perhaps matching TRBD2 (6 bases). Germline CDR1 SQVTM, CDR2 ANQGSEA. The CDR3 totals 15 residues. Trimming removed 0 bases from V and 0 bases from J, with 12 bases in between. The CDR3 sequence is CSVEDRFGSSYEQYF. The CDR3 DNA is TGCAGCGTTGAAGATCGGTTCGGGAGCTCCTACGAGCAGTACTTC.

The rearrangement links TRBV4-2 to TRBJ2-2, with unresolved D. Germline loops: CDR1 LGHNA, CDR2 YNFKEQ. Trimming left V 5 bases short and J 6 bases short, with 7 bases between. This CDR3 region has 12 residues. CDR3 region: CASSVQSGELFF. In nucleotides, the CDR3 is TGTGCCAGCAGCGTACAGTCCGGGGAGCTGTTTTTT.

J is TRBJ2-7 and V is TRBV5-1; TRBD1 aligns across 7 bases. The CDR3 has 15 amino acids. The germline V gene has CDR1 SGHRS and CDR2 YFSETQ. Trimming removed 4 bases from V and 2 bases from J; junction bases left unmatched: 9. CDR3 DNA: TGCGCCAGCAGCCCGTTGGACAGGAAAACCTACGAGCAGTACTTC. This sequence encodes CASSPLDRKTYEQYF.

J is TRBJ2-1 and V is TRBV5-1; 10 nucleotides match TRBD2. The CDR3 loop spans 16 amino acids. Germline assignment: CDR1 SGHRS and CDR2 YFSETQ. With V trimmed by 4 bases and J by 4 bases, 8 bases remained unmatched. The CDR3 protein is CASSASGSTFYNEQFF. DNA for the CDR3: TGCGCCAGCAGCGCTAGCGGGAGTACCTTTTACAATGAGCAGTTCTTC.

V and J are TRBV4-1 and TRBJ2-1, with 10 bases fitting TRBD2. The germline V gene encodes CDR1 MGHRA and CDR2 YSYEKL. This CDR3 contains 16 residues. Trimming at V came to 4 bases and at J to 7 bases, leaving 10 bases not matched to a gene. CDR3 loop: CASSPRTSSGSNEQFF. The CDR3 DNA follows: TGCGCCAGCAGCCCACGAACCTCTAGCGGGAGTAATGAGCAGTTCTTC.

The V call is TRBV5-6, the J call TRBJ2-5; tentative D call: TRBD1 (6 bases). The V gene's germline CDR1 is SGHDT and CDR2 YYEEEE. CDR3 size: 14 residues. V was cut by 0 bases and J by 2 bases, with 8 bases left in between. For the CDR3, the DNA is TGTGCCAGCAGCTTGGCCACAGGGCAAGAGACCCAGTACTTC. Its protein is CASSLATGQETQYF.

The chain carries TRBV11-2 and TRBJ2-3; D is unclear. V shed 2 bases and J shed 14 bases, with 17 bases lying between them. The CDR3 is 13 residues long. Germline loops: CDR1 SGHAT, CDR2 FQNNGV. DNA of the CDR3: TGTGCCAGCAGCTTAATTTCAGGCAGTAACGGGTATTTT. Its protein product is CASSLISGSNGYF.

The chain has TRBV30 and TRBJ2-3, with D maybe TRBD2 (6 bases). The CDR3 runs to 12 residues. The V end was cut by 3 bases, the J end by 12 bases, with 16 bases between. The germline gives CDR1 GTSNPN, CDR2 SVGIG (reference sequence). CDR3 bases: TGTGCCTGGAGCGGGACTCCGCGGGTTCAGTATTTT. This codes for CAWSGTPRVQYF.

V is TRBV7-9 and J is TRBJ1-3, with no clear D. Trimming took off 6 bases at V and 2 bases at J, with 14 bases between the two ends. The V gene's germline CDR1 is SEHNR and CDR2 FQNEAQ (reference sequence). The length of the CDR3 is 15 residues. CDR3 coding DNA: TGTGCCAGCAGTAGCGGGGAGGCCCCTGGAAACACCATATATTTT. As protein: CASSSGEAPGNTIYF.

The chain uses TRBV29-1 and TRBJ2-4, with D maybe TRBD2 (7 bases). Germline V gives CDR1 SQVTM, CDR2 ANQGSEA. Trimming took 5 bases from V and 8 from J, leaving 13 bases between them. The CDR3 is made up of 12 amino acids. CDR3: CSVYREGYIQYF. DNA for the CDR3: TGCAGCGTTTACAGGGAGGGATACATTCAGTACTTC.

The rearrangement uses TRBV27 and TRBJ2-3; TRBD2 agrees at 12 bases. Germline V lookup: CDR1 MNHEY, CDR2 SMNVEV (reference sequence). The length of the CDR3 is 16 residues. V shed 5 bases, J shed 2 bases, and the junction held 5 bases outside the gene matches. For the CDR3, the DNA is TGTGCCAGCAGTCCTCTAGCGGGAGGGCTCACAGATACGCAGTATTTT. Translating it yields CASSPLAGGLTDTQYF.

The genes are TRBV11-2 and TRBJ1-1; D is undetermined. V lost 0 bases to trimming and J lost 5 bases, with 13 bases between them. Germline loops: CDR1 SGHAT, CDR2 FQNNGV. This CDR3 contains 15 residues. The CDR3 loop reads CASSLDLTWETEAFF. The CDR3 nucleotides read TGTGCCAGCAGCTTAGATCTTACTTGGGAGACTGAAGCTTTCTTT.